This TCR beta chain stems from a study of T cells in Graves' hyperthyroidism and ophthalmopathy. Study-wide points: The model anticipated ophthalmopathy a median about 7 months pre-onset.

The investigators amplified TCR beta CDR3 regions from RNA transcripts. TCR CDR3 regions were first amplified by RT-PCR with HTBI primers. One entry per CDR3 protein results from TCRdb running MiXCR on the multiplex PCR reads. The repertoire includes 400,000 to 550,000 distinct CDR3 sequences, approximately 15% of them detected once, and about a sixth sits in the top ten. The CDR3 totals 15 residues. CDR1 and CDR2 (germline): SEHNR, FQNEAQ (reference sequence). V shed 4 bases and J shed 3 bases, with 15 bases lying between them. Diagnosis of hyperthyroidism was new in patients aged 18 to 65, and its duration was under 2 months. Each diagnosis drew on symptoms, thyroxine, TRAb, thyroid ultrasound and orbital computed tomography findings. Each 10 ml fresh peripheral blood draw supplied the PBMCs. Points on this clonotype: Antigen: not known.

The chain uses TRBV7-9 and TRBJ2-5; a weak D match, TRBD1 (5 bases). This sequence originates from a woman aged 18-35 years with Graves' hyperthyroidism. The sequenced sample consisted of blood. CDR3 residues: CASSSPGFGEETQYF. CDR3 coding DNA: TGTGCCAGCAGCTCCCCAGGGTTCGGAGAAGAGACCCAGTACTTC.